This T cell receptor (beta chain) stems from a study of beta chain features in type 1 diabetes listed by TCRdb under 2018. Some background on the complete study: Patients and healthy donors did not differ in mean age, gender distribution, total cell number or subset yield. In the study, recently diagnosed type 1 diabetes patients and matched healthy donors were compared on the TCRB repertoires of their sorted circulating CD4+ T cell subsets. Across all samples, around 99 million sorted cells were examined, and cell number per subset correlated strongly with RNA yield. Regulatory and stem cell-like memory subsets were obtained from only 8 patients and roughly eight healthy donors, while naive and central memory subsets were obtained from all 30 or so donors.

Each donor gave one peripheral blood draw, around 100 mL on average, collected into heparinised tubes. A BD FACSAria II was used to sort naive, central memory, regulatory and stem cell-like memory CD4+ T cells with a panel that included CD45RO, CCR7, CD25, CD127, CD95 and CD27. Purity was above 95% for every sorted population. PBMCs were isolated right away by Lymphoprep density gradient centrifugation and were stained directly, without culture. Samples were stained and sorted in pairs, with one healthy donor and one patient per experiment, so that batch effects were minimized. What the authors observed across the whole study: Because cDNA was sequenced instead of genomic DNA, activated cells with high expression could be over-represented, although the groups did not differ in activation or CD3 levels. Because the HLA sub-analyses included only small numbers of individuals, any influence of HLA type on TCRB rearrangement was left unresolved. At VDJ recombination sites, patients with type 1 diabetes made fewer insertions and deleted more nucleotides, a pattern implying thymic rearrangement abnormalities. Shorter templates might be favored by PCR, yet because patient and control samples were amplified and corrected together, any such skew would affect both groups equally. Type 1 diabetes patients showed a moderate but significant shortening of TCRB CDR3 length in all four CD4+ subsets. Naive, central memory and regulatory TCRB repertoires appeared to be more alike among patients than among healthy donors.

In regard to this clone: There is no known antigen for this receptor. No clone much larger than this one lies a single base away; base qualities are absent.

All of the isolated RNA was reverse transcribed with the High Capacity cDNA Reverse Transcription Kit, so expressed TCRB transcripts were sequenced. Deep immunoSEQ sequencing was performed on naive, central memory and regulatory T cell samples, with an average of around 3.4 million total reads per sample. Sorted cells were lysed in RLT buffer and RNA was extracted with DNase-treated RNeasy Micro or Mini kits, depending on cell number. Each cell subset was processed on its own to prevent cross-contamination, while patient and healthy donor samples were processed together. The immunoSEQ multiplex PCR was used to amplify TCRB sequences from cDNA, yielding 87-bp fragments that span the CDR3 region. Sequencing of the amplicons was done on the Illumina HiSeq platform. In the original analysis: Synthetic template baselines were used to correct PCR bias computationally, reads within Hamming distance 2 were collapsed, and singletons that could not be merged were discarded. Reads were aligned to IMGT to assign V, D and J genes, CDR3 length, and insertions or deletions at six rearrangement sites. Within each subset, clonotype counts were normalized to sorted cell number, and only after that were true diversity and Gini coefficients computed with the tcR R package. The overlap coefficient, calculated on TCRB nucleotide sequences, was used to quantify repertoire sharing. Imported from immuneACCESS, the table was reduced by TCRdb to in-frame sequences with V and J called. These copies leave out some clones; in studies compared against another copy, an unresolved V gene accounts for under half, and the cause of the remainder is not known. The D gene and trimming were derived from the DNA, and the V and J assignments and clone size from that table. The sample contains tens of thousands of clones, 51% of them found a single time. The ten most abundant clones make up approximately 2% of the sample.

From the cysteine through the phenylalanine, the CDR3 covers 17 amino acids. Just CDR3 DNA is preserved here, 51 bases in frame from base 1. Based on the germline V gene, the CDR1 and CDR2 sequences are KGHSH and LQKENI. V trim: 3 bases; J trim: 5 bases; unmatched bases: 12. This TCR was sampled from a woman under 30 in good health. The chain couples TRBV18 to TRBJ2-5; TRBD1 fits 10 bases in the junction. The specimen sequenced was Tregs from blood. In the paper's terms, the cell subset or site label means: regulatory CD4+ T cells. The bases are TGTGCCAGCTCACCCCGCGACAGGGGGCGCGAAGAGGAGACCCAGTACTTC. Translation gives CASSPRDRGREEETQYF.